This passage covers 7 T cell receptor beta chains from one sample sequenced in a study of cytomegalovirus exposure and HLA in healthy donors. Generated by immunoSEQ multiplex PCR, the TCRdb table keeps only in-frame clones and is missing some. The table includes 120,000 to 150,000 clones, about nine tenths detected once. The sample taken for sequencing was PBMCs. All receptors come from a young man in good health and CMV-seropositive.

This CDR3 reads CASSEGTGGRTQYF. CDR3 coding DNA: TGTGCCAGCAGTGAGGGTACTGGGGGGAGGACCCAGTACTTC. The genes are TRBV6-1 and TRBJ2-5; D is possibly TRBD2 (6 bases). V was shortened by 3 bases and J by 7 bases, with 15 bases between the two germline ends. Per germline, CDR1 MNHNS and CDR2 SASEGT. CDR3 length equals 14 residues.

This chain joins TRBV5-1 and TRBJ1-4; 10 bases are shared with TRBD1. In germline, CDR1 is SGHRS, CDR2 YFSETQ. The CDR3 runs to 14 residues. J was trimmed by 8 bases and V by 8 bases; bases with no gene match: 9. The CDR3 loop is CASRFGTGDEKLFF. The DNA for the CDR3 is TGCGCCAGTCGCTTCGGGACAGGGGACGAAAAACTGTTTTTT.

This clone was seen only once. V gene TRBV30 combines with J gene TRBJ1-3, with 8 nucleotides matching TRBD1. With V trimmed by 5 bases and J by 0 bases, 3 bases remained unmatched. The germline V gene has CDR1 GTSNPN and CDR2 SVGIG (reference sequence). The CDR3 is 14 residues long. The CDR3 spells CAWGQGGSGNTIYF. The CDR3 DNA is TGTGCCTGGGGACAGGGTGGCTCTGGAAACACCATATATTTT.

CDR3 nucleotides: TGTGCCAGCAGCTTAGTAACCGGCTCCTACAATGAGCAGTTCTTC. It encodes CASSLVTGSYNEQFF. V usage is TRBV7-8 and J usage is TRBJ2-1; no reliable D call. The CDR3 spans 15 residues. V shed 1 base and J shed 0 bases, with 7 bases lying between them. Looked up from germline, CDR1 is SGHVS and CDR2 is FQNEAQ. Full variable domain (outside the CDR3, taken from reference TRBV7-8 and TRBJ2-1): GAGVSQSPRYKVAKRGQDVALRCDPISGHVSLFWYQQALGQGPEFLTYFQNEAQLDKSGLPSDRFFAERPEGSVSTLKIQRTQQEDSAVYLCASSLVTGSYNEQFFGPGTRLTVL.

CDR3 sequence: CASFRGAVYGYTF. The CDR3 DNA is TGTGCCAGCTTCCGCGGGGCGGTCTATGGCTACACCTTC. The V call is TRBV28, the J call TRBJ1-2; weak D call: TRBD1 (5 bases). The V gene's germline CDR1 is MDHEN and CDR2 SYDVKM. This CDR3 region has 13 residues. Trimming shortened V by 8 bases and J by 4 bases, and 14 bases separated the two germline ends.

The V gene is TRBV19, the J gene TRBJ1-6, with 7 bases identical to TRBD1. V was clipped by 5 bases and J by 6 bases; unmatched bases: 4. Germline CDR1 is LNHDA and CDR2 is SQIVND (reference sequence). The CDR3 consists of 14 residues. The chain's CDR3 is CASSGGTANSPLHF. CDR3 sequence (DNA): TGTGCCAGTAGTGGGGGGACAGCTAATTCACCCCTCCACTTT. Complete variable domain (other parts from reference TRBV19 and TRBJ1-6): DGGITQSPKYLFRKEGQNVTLSCEQNLNHDAMYWYRQDPGQGLRLIYYSQIVNDFQKGDIAEGYSVSREKKESFPLTVTSAQKNPTAFYLCASSGGTANSPLHFGNGTRLTVT.

The chain uses TRBV18 and TRBJ1-3; 7 bases are shared with TRBD1. Germline CDR1 KGHSH, CDR2 LQKENI. With V trimmed by 4 bases and J by 3 bases, 0 bases remained unmatched. The CDR3 has 13 amino acids. CDR3 DNA sequence: TGTGCCAGCTCACGACAGGGTGGAAACACCATATATTTT. The encoded protein is CASSRQGGNTIYF.